The 26 T cell receptor beta chains below all came from one sample that was sequenced in a study of Graves' ophthalmopathy and Graves' hyperthyroidism. The sequenced template was RNA, covering the TCR beta CDR3 region. Second-round multiplex PCR came after first-round RT-PCR with HTBI primers. TCRdb reprocessed the multiplex PCR reads with MiXCR, giving one entry per CDR3 protein. The table has approximately 380,000 distinct CDR3 sequences, around 20% seen once. The sample taken for sequencing was peripheral blood. These TCRs come from a woman aged 18-29 years with stable Graves' hyperthyroidism.

This clonotype was counted many times. The chain recombines TRBV10-3 with TRBJ2-2; perhaps TRBD1 as D (6 bases). V was cut by 4 bases and J by 3 bases, with 12 bases left in between. The CDR3 spans 15 residues. Per the germline V gene, CDR1 is ENHRY and CDR2 is SYGVKD. The CDR3 spells CAISGVQGDTGELFF. Written as DNA, the CDR3 is TGTGCCATCAGTGGCGTACAGGGAGACACCGGGGAGCTGTTTTTT.

There are many counts of this clonotype. This chain joins TRBV11-2 and TRBJ1-2; no firm D call. The CDR3 is 16 amino acids. The V and J ends lost 2 bases and 1 base respectively, with 14 bases between them. Germline V lookup: CDR1 SGHAT, CDR2 FQNNGV. CDR3 in amino acids: CASSLTPPTVNYGYTF. CDR3 DNA sequence: TGTGCCAGCAGCTTAACTCCCCCCACCGTTAACTATGGCTACACCTTC.

This clonotype was picked up a small number of times. The J gene is TRBJ2-7, the V gene TRBV11-2; D possibly corresponds to TRBD1 (6 bases). V was shortened by 5 bases and J by 1 base, with 18 bases between the two germline ends. Germline CDR1 SGHAT, CDR2 FQNNGV. CDR3 length equals 16 residues. CDR3 amino acids: CASSPLRGIKSYEQYF. The CDR3 DNA reads TGTGCCAGCAGCCCTTTAAGGGGGATTAAGTCCTACGAGCAGTACTTC.

This chain uses TRBV6-1 with TRBJ1-1, with D possibly matching TRBD1 (5 bases). Trimming pared 6 bases from V and 1 base from J, leaving 12 bases between. The length of the CDR3 is 14 residues. The V gene's germline CDR1 is MNHNS and CDR2 SASEGT. The CDR3 protein is CASRAGSRNTEAFF. The CDR3 coding sequence is TGTGCCAGCAGGGCAGGGAGTAGGAACACTGAAGCTTTCTTT.

This clonotype was detected only a few times. The chain carries TRBV6-1 and TRBJ2-5; tentatively, D is TRBD1 (5 bases). Trimming pared 7 bases from V and 5 bases from J, leaving 11 bases between. CDR1 and CDR2 (germline): MNHNS, SASEGT. This CDR3 is 12 amino acids long. The CDR3 sequence is CASTRQWETQYF. CDR3 DNA sequence: TGTGCCAGCACCCGACAGTGGGAGACCCAGTACTTC.

The CDR3 DNA sequence: TGTGCCACCGGGGATTGGGGCGATCAGCCCCAGCATTTT. Translated: CATGDWGDQPQHF. The V call is TRBV24-1, the J call TRBJ1-5; D may be TRBD1 (5 bases). Trimming took off 9 bases at V and 5 bases at J, with 13 bases between the two ends. The CDR3 consists of 13 residues. Germline V gives CDR1 KGHDR, CDR2 SFDVKD.

This clonotype appeared many times. The rearrangement joins TRBV13 to TRBJ1-2; TRBD1 aligns across 10 bases. The CDR3 totals 15 residues. J was trimmed by 9 bases and V by 4 bases; bases with no gene match: 11. Germline-derived CDR1 and CDR2 are PRHDT and FYEKMQ (reference sequence). The CDR3 nucleotides read TGTGCCAGCAGCTCCCAACCGGGACAGGGGATGAGCTACACCTTC. This sequence encodes CASSSQPGQGMSYTF.

Many counts were recorded for this clonotype. The V and J genes are TRBV9 and TRBJ1-2; 9 positions match TRBD1. The V segment lost 3 bases and the J segment 3 bases; nucleotides outside the gene matches: 6. Germline lookup yields CDR1 SGDLS and CDR2 YYNGEE. The CDR3 length is 15 residues. CDR3 loop: CASSANRGRDYGYTF. Here the CDR3 DNA reads TGTGCCAGCAGCGCTAACAGGGGGCGCGACTATGGCTACACCTTC.

This clonotype was seen at least ten times. The chain has TRBV2 and TRBJ1-5; 11 bases are shared with TRBD1. V shed 8 bases and J 6 bases; nucleotides not matched to a gene: 9. Germline values: CDR1 SNHLY, CDR2 FYNNEI. The CDR3 consists of 15 residues. CDR3 region: CASATGTGGFQPQHF. DNA for the CDR3: TGTGCCAGCGCGACCGGGACAGGGGGGTTTCAGCCCCAGCATTTT.

Many counts were recorded for this clonotype. The CDR3 spells CASSSTGGELFF. CDR3 nucleotide sequence: TGTGCCAGTAGTTCAACGGGAGGGGAGCTGTTTTTT. V is TRBV19 and J is TRBJ2-2; the D gene is possibly TRBD2 (5 bases). CDR3 length equals 12 residues. The germline gives CDR1 LNHDA, CDR2 SQIVND (reference sequence). The V end lost 5 bases, the J end lost 8 bases, and 9 bases lay between the germline ends.

This chain connects TRBV6-1 to TRBJ2-2; TRBD2 matches at 8 bases. Germline CDR1 reads MNHNS; CDR2 reads SASEGT. This CDR3 is 14 amino acids long. The V and J ends lost 8 bases and 3 bases, in that order; junction bases with no gene match: 5. CDR3 coding DNA: TGTGCCAGCGCGGGACTAGTCGACACCGGGGAGCTGTTTTTT. It yields the protein CASAGLVDTGELFF.

V usage is TRBV20-1 and J usage is TRBJ2-7; 8 bases map to TRBD2. The CDR3 runs 18 residues. The germline V gene has CDR1 DFQATT and CDR2 SNEGSKA (reference sequence). J was trimmed by 7 bases and V by 3 bases; bases with no gene match: 23. CDR3 coding DNA: TGCAGTGCTAGGGGCCTGAGGATAGCGGGATCTCCCGTGGGTGAGCAGTACTTC. Residues: CSARGLRIAGSPVGEQYF.

This clonotype was recorded at least ten times. The rearrangement joins TRBV20-1 to TRBJ2-7; no reliable D call. This CDR3 has 13 amino acids. The germline V gene has CDR1 DFQATT and CDR2 SNEGSKA (reference sequence). V lost 4 bases, J lost 3 bases, and 13 bases lay in between. This chain's CDR3 is CSATQRSGYEQYF. The CDR3 bases are TGCAGTGCTACCCAACGATCCGGCTACGAGCAGTACTTC.

This clonotype was counted many times. V gene TRBV2 combines with J gene TRBJ2-4; D is undetermined. CDR1 and CDR2 (germline): SNHLY, FYNNEI. The CDR3 length is 16 residues. V gave up 4 bases and J gave up 0 bases, with 13 bases separating them. The DNA for the CDR3 is TGTGCCAGCAGTGGTGAGGTACAACTAGCCAAAAACATTCAGTACTTC. It encodes CASSGEVQLAKNIQYF. Looking up the rest from reference TRBV2 and TRBJ2-4 gives the full variable domain: EPEVTQTPSHQVTQMGQEVILRCVPISNHLYFYWYRQILGQKVEFLVSFYNNEISEKSEIFDDQFSVERPDGSNFTLKIRSTKLEDSAMYFCASSGEVQLAKNIQYFGAGTRLSVL.

J is TRBJ1-1 and V is TRBV28; weak D call: TRBD1 (6 bases). The CDR3 runs 15 residues. Looked up from germline, CDR1 is MDHEN and CDR2 is SYDVKM. The V end lost 5 bases, the J end lost 4 bases, and 17 bases lay between the germline ends. CDR3 sequence reads: CASSHSGAGSTEAFF. The CDR3 nucleotides read TGTGCCAGCAGTCACTCGGGGGCCGGGAGCACTGAAGCTTTCTTT.

This clonotype appeared many times. V and J are TRBV10-3 and TRBJ1-2; no clear D. The CDR3 totals 14 residues. Trimming took off 4 bases at V and 2 bases at J, with 11 bases between the two ends. Germline V gene lookup returns CDR1 ENHRY and CDR2 SYGVKD. CDR3 in amino acids: CAISGGGQNYGYTF. As DNA, the CDR3 is TGTGCCATCAGTGGGGGTGGGCAGAACTATGGCTACACCTTC.

The sample holds many counts of this clonotype. Here the CDR3 DNA reads TGTGCCAGCAGCTTAGAGGTGATGGGGCAGGCGACCCAGTACTTC. It translates to CASSLEVMGQATQYF. This chain connects TRBV7-2 to TRBJ2-5; D is possibly TRBD1 (5 bases). CDR3 length: 15 amino acids. V was pared by 1 base and J by 7 bases, with 16 bases between. Germline V lookup: CDR1 SGHTA, CDR2 FQGNSA.

This clonotype was counted ten times or more. Germline is not matched at one junction end, which may reflect a read error. The chain employs TRBV6-2 or TRBV6-3 and TRBJ2-4; 8 nucleotides agree with TRBD1. Germline V gene lookup returns CDR1 MNHEY and CDR2 SVGEGT. The CDR3 has 17 residues. The CDR3 sequence: CASSQWTGMIAKNIKYF. The CDR3, as DNA: TGTGCCAGCAGTCAATGGACAGGGATGATAGCCAAAAACATTAAGTACTTC.

This clonotype occurred many times. J is TRBJ1-1 and V is TRBV7-6, with 7 nucleotides matching TRBD1. Germline loops: CDR1 SGHVS, CDR2 FNYEAQ. V lost 5 bases to trimming and J lost 1 base; unmatched junction nucleotides: 10. The CDR3 loop spans 16 amino acids. CDR3 sequence: CASSDHRDSSNTEAFF. As DNA, the CDR3 is TGTGCCAGCAGCGACCACCGGGACAGTTCGAACACTGAAGCTTTCTTT.

This clonotype was picked up many times. V and J are TRBV15 and TRBJ2-7; no firm D call. There are 14 residues in the CDR3. Germline V CDR1 and CDR2: LNHNV, YYDKDF (reference sequence). V was shortened by 4 bases and J by 0 bases, with 10 bases between the two germline ends. In nucleotides, the CDR3 is TGTGCCACCAGCATAGACACTCACTCCTACGAGCAGTACTTC. It yields the protein CATSIDTHSYEQYF.

This rearrangement joins TRBV27 to TRBJ2-7; D is uncertain. CDR1 is MNHEY, CDR2 SMNVEV, per germline (reference sequence). CDR3 length: 14 residues. Trimming pared 3 bases from V and 0 bases from J, leaving 9 bases between. The CDR3 is CASSLSEISYEQYF. CDR3 nucleotide sequence: TGTGCCAGCAGTTTGTCCGAAATCTCCTACGAGCAGTACTTC.

This clonotype was seen ten or more times. The rearrangement uses TRBV25-1 and TRBJ2-7; 14 bases line up with TRBD2. CDR3 size: 18 residues. The V gene's germline CDR1 is MGHDK and CDR2 SYGVNS. V gave up 3 bases and J gave up 7 bases; unmatched junction bases: 14. The CDR3 nucleotides are TGTGCCAGCAGTGAGAAGGGACTAGCGGGAGACCCCTCTTGGGAGCAGTACTTC. Translating gives CASSEKGLAGDPSWEQYF.

This clonotype was observed many times. The chain combines TRBV5-1 with TRBJ2-6; D possibly corresponds to TRBD1 (5 bases). The V and J ends lost 4 bases and 1 base respectively, with 12 bases between them. Germline V gene lookup returns CDR1 SGHRS and CDR2 YFSETQ. CDR3 length equals 16 residues. The CDR3 coding sequence is TGCGCCAGCAGCCTTCGCAGGGCTTCTGGGGCCAACGTCCTGACTTTC. This gives the protein CASSLRRASGANVLTF.

There are many counts of this clonotype. The rearrangement joins TRBV5-5 to TRBJ2-2; possibly TRBD1 for D (6 bases). Germline lookup yields CDR1 SGHKS and CDR2 YYEKEE (reference sequence). V lost 7 bases, J lost 7 bases, and 14 bases lay in between. CDR3 size: 13 residues. CDR3 DNA: TGTGCCAGCGGCACAGGGTTTGGCGGGGAGCTGTTTTTT. Residues: CASGTGFGGELFF.

This clonotype was seen ten or more times. V is TRBV19 and J is TRBJ1-5; D unclear. Germline loops: CDR1 LNHDA, CDR2 SQIVND (reference sequence). V was clipped by 2 bases and J by 7 bases, with 6 bases between them. The CDR3 sequence is 12 residues long. The DNA of the CDR3 is TGTGCCAGTAGTATATCCCACCAGCCCCAGCATTTT. It yields the protein CASSISHQPQHF.

Comments on this clonotype: A read error may explain this, as a much larger clone is one base away. V is TRBV9 and J is TRBJ1-1, with 7 bases fitting TRBD1. This CDR3 is 14 amino acids long. Germline V CDR1 and CDR2: SGDLS, YYNGEE. Unmatched junction bases numbered 7, after V lost 7 bases and J lost 1 base. CDR3: CASGAGTANTEAFF. The CDR3, as DNA: TGTGCCAGCGGCGCCGGGACAGCGAACACTGAAGCTTTCTTT.